Listed here are 22 T cell receptor beta chains from one sample, sequenced in a study of Tregs in tolerant kidney transplant recipients. TCRdb's copy holds only in-frame clones and misses some; the assay was immunoSEQ multiplex PCR. The sample lists about 240,000 clones, roughly four fifths occurring once. Sequenced: CD4+ T cells from blood. Receptor source: a human donor in good health.

This clone occurred once. Mismatch with germline at one junction end may stem from a read error. The chain couples TRBV6-1 to TRBJ2-7, with 13 bases aligning to TRBD2. The CDR3 is made up of 16 amino acids. Germline V gives CDR1 MNHNS, CDR2 SASEGT. The CDR3 is CASSKATSGRSYEQYF. CDR3 coding DNA: TGTGCCAGCAGTAAAGCGACTAGCGGGAGGTCTTACGAGCAGTACTTC.

The chain links TRBV6-5 to TRBJ2-5; D perhaps matches TRBD2 (6 bases). V lost 6 bases to trimming and J lost 2 bases, with 16 bases between them. Germline CDR1 MNHEY, CDR2 SVGAGI. The CDR3 runs 15 residues. The DNA of the CDR3 is TGTGCCAGCAGAAAGCATGCGGGGTGGCAAGAGACCCAGTACTTC. Translating it yields CASRKHAGWQETQYF.

The chain carries TRBV2 and TRBJ2-7; the match to TRBD1 covers 10 bases. V was clipped by 8 bases and J by 4 bases; unmatched bases: 11. This CDR3 region has 15 residues. Germline V gene lookup returns CDR1 SNHLY and CDR2 FYNNEI. CDR3 region: CASDLRRTGGYEQYF. As DNA, the CDR3 is TGTGCCAGCGATCTCCGCCGGACAGGGGGATACGAGCAGTACTTC.

Only a few counts were recorded for this clone. The genes are TRBV6-1 and TRBJ1-2; 9 nucleotides align to TRBD1. Germline CDR1 reads MNHNS; CDR2 reads SASEGT. The CDR3 totals 14 residues. V trimming: 7 bases; J trimming: 5 bases; junction bases outside the gene matches: 8. CDR3 DNA sequence: TGTGCCAGCATAATACCGGGACAGGGATATGGCTACACCTTC. It encodes CASIIPGQGYGYTF.

This clone was seen just once. The gene calls are TRBV9 and TRBJ2-1; D unclear. V lost 0 bases to trimming and J lost 4 bases, with 8 bases between them. The CDR3 spans 14 residues. Germline V CDR1 and CDR2: SGDLS, YYNGEE. Here the CDR3 DNA reads TGTGCCAGCAGCGTAGAAATGGGTTACAATGAGCAGTTCTTC. This sequence encodes CASSVEMGYNEQFF.

This clone was counted a single time. The rearrangement joins TRBV9 to TRBJ2-5; TRBD2 matches 8 bases. V gave up 4 bases and J gave up 11 bases; unmatched junction bases: 16. This CDR3 comprises 15 residues. Germline CDR1 and CDR2: SGDLS and YYNGEE. The chain's CDR3 is CASSPRGGKTWEQYF. The CDR3 region has the DNA TGTGCCAGCAGCCCCCGGGGGGGCAAGACGTGGGAGCAGTACTTC.

The chain joins TRBV2 to TRBJ2-1; TRBD1 aligns across 8 bases. This CDR3 has 16 amino acids. Germline V gene sequence: CDR1 SNHLY, CDR2 FYNNEI. The V segment lost 4 bases and the J segment 8 bases; nucleotides outside the gene matches: 13. CDR3: CASSGQGLITVDEQFF. The DNA for the CDR3 is TGTGCCAGCAGTGGACAGGGGCTTATTACAGTCGATGAGCAGTTCTTC.

This chain connects TRBV7-9 to TRBJ1-2; D is unresolved. Germline V gene lookup returns CDR1 SEHNR and CDR2 FQNEAQ (reference sequence). The CDR3 is 15 amino acids. V lost 5 bases and J lost 0, with 13 bases in between. CDR3 coding DNA: TGTGCCAGCAGCCAAAGTCGGGGAGCTAACTATGGCTACACCTTC. Translating gives CASSQSRGANYGYTF.

The chain recombines TRBV6-5 with TRBJ1-2; 9 positions match TRBD1. The CDR3 sequence is 14 residues long. The germline gives CDR1 MNHEY, CDR2 SVGAGI. The V and J ends lost 5 bases and 4 bases, in that order; junction bases with no gene match: 5. The CDR3 is CASSIRQGVYGYTF. In DNA, the CDR3 is TGTGCCAGCAGTATACGACAGGGGGTCTATGGCTACACCTTC.

The J gene is TRBJ1-2, the V gene TRBV19, with unresolved D. The CDR3 runs 12 residues. Trimming pared 6 bases from V and 4 bases from J, leaving 9 bases between. CDR1 is LNHDA, CDR2 SQIVND, per germline (reference sequence). The CDR3 here is CASSIRAYGYTF. For the CDR3, the DNA is TGTGCCAGTAGCATCCGGGCCTATGGCTACACCTTC.

V is TRBV28 and J is TRBJ1-1; maybe TRBD1 (5 bases). The CDR3 contains 15 residues. Trimming left V 1 base short and J 4 bases short, with 13 bases between. Looked up from germline, CDR1 is MDHEN and CDR2 is SYDVKM. CDR3 residues: CASSLLVGTGTEAFF. For the CDR3, the DNA is TGTGCCAGCAGTTTATTGGTCGGGACGGGCACTGAAGCTTTCTTT.

The chain recombines TRBV5-1 with TRBJ2-1; maybe TRBD1 (6 bases). V lost 3 bases, J lost 7 bases, and 23 bases lay in between. This CDR3 is built from 17 residues. CDR1 and CDR2 from the germline V gene are SGHRS and YFSETQ. In DNA form, the CDR3 reads TGCGCCAGCAGCTCAAAGACCTCAGGGGCCCCGGGAAATGAGCAGTTCTTC. This encodes CASSSKTSGAPGNEQFF. Full variable domain (outside the CDR3, taken from reference TRBV5-1 and TRBJ2-1): KAGVTQTPRYLIKTRGQQVTLSCSPISGHRSVSWYQQTPGQGLQFLFEYFSETQRNKGNFPGRFSGRQFSNSRSEMNVSTLELGDSALYLCASSSKTSGAPGNEQFFGPGTRLTVL.

The chain's CDR3 is CASSTGGRGNQPQHF. CDR3 bases: TGTGCCAGCAGCACAGGGGGCAGGGGCAATCAGCCCCAGCATTTT. The chain combines TRBV11-2 with TRBJ1-5, with 9 positions matching TRBD1. With V trimmed by 5 bases and J by 2 bases, 4 bases remained unmatched. Per the germline V gene, CDR1 is SGHAT and CDR2 is FQNNGV. The CDR3 spans 15 residues.

The chain has TRBV11-2 and TRBJ2-7, with D unclear. CDR1 is SGHAT, CDR2 FQNNGV, per germline. Trimming left V 1 base short and J 0 bases short, with 7 bases between. The CDR3 is made up of 14 amino acids. The DNA of the CDR3 is TGTGCCAGCAGCTTAGTATGGGGCTCCTACGAGCAGTACTTC. This encodes CASSLVWGSYEQYF.

This chain connects TRBV27 to TRBJ1-2; 9 bases are shared with TRBD1. Germline loops: CDR1 MNHEY, CDR2 SMNVEV (reference sequence). Trimming took 5 bases from V and 4 from J; bases not matched to a gene: 5. The CDR3 length is 14 residues. CDR3 in DNA: TGTGCCAGCAGTCCCCGGACAGGGGTCTATGGCTACACCTTC. It specifies CASSPRTGVYGYTF.

V and J are TRBV19 and TRBJ2-5; D tentatively fits TRBD1 or TRBD2 (6 bases each). Between the trimmed V and J ends, which lost 8 bases and 5 bases, there was a span of 18 bases. The germline V gene has CDR1 LNHDA and CDR2 SQIVND (reference sequence). The CDR3 is 14 residues long. For the CDR3, the DNA is TGTGCCAGTCAAGAGGGGGGCTCGAAGGAGACCCAGTACTTC. This encodes CASQEGGSKETQYF.

This clone was seen just once. This rearrangement joins TRBV2 to TRBJ2-7, with TRBD1 as a possible D gene (5 bases). The V and J ends lost 8 bases and 3 bases respectively, with 14 bases between them. Germline CDR1 is SNHLY and CDR2 is FYNNEI. CDR3 size: 13 residues. CDR3 sequence reads: CASGAQNSYEQYF. CDR3 bases: TGTGCCAGCGGGGCCCAAAACAGCTACGAGCAGTACTTC.

This clone came up many times. The DNA for the CDR3 is TGTGCCACCAGCAGAGATCGGGGCAGCTCTGGAAACACCATATATTTT. Encoded protein: CATSRDRGSSGNTIYF. The chain recombines TRBV15 with TRBJ1-3; perhaps TRBD1 as D (5 bases). The CDR3 consists of 16 residues. V was shortened by 0 bases and J by 0 bases, with 9 bases between the two germline ends. CDR1 is LNHNV, CDR2 YYDKDF, per germline (reference sequence).

The genes are TRBV2 and TRBJ2-3; D remains unclear. V lost 3 bases to trimming and J lost 0 bases, with 7 bases between them. CDR1 SNHLY and CDR2 FYNNEI come from the germline V gene. This CDR3 has 14 residues. The CDR3 nucleotides are TGTGCCAGCAGTGATTTACTTAGCACAGATACGCAGTATTTT. Translated, it gives CASSDLLSTDTQYF.

This clone was detected only once. J is TRBJ1-1 and V is TRBV15, with TRBD1 as a possible D gene (6 bases). The CDR3 covers 15 residues. Trimming took off 0 bases at V and 4 bases at J, with 12 bases between the two ends. CDR1 LNHNV and CDR2 YYDKDF come from the germline V gene (reference sequence). The DNA of the CDR3 is TGTGCCACCAGCAGAGATACAGGGCAAGGCACTGAAGCTTTCTTT. It is translated as CATSRDTGQGTEAFF.

The gene calls are TRBV11-2 and TRBJ1-2; TRBD1 might be the D (6 bases). The CDR3 runs to 15 residues. V lost 10 bases and J 3 bases, leaving 21 bases between the germline ends. Germline V gene sequence: CDR1 SGHAT, CDR2 FQNNGV. The CDR3 region is CAIRATGQTHYGYTF. The CDR3 region has the DNA TGTGCCATCAGGGCGACAGGTCAAACTCACTATGGCTACACCTTC.

The chain carries TRBV5-1 and TRBJ2-7; a weak D match, TRBD1 (5 bases). The length of the CDR3 is 15 residues. Germline CDR1 is SGHRS and CDR2 is YFSETQ. V gave up 0 bases and J gave up 0 bases, with 10 bases separating them. CDR3 bases: TGCGCCAGCAGCTTGGCCACAGGAAACTCCTACGAGCAGTACTTC. Protein product: CASSLATGNSYEQYF.